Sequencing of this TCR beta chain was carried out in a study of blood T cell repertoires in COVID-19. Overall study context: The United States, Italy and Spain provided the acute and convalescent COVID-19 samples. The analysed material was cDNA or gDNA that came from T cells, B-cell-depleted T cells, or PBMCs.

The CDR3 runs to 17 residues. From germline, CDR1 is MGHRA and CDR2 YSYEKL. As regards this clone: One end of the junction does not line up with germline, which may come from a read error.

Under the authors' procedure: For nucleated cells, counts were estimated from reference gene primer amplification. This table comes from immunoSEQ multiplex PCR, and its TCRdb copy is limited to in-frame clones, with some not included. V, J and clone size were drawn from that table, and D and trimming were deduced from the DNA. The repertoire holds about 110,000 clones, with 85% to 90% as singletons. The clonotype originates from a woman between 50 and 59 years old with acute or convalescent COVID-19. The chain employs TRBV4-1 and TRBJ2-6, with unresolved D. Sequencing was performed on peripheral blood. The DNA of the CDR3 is TGCGCCAGCAGCCAGCCAGGTGATCTCTCTTGGGCCAACGTCCTGACTTTC. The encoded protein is CASSQPGDLSWANVLTF.